This T cell receptor beta chain was observed in a study of siplizumab effects on memory and regulatory T cells. Germline V gene lookup returns CDR1 SGDLS and CDR2 YYNGEE. Trimming pared 5 bases from V and 5 bases from J, leaving 14 bases between. CDR3 length: 14 amino acids. Sequencing used immunoSEQ multiplex PCR; TCRdb keeps in-frame clones, though not all of them. The table records over 70,000 clones, 70% to 90% of them present only once. Material for sequencing was CD4+ T cells sorted from blood. The clonotype originates from a human donor in good health. The chain carries TRBV9 and TRBJ1-3; tentative D call: TRBD1 (6 bases). Here the CDR3 DNA reads TGTGCCAGCAGTCAACAGGGATCAAGAAACACCATATATTTT. It codes for CASSQQGSRNTIYF.